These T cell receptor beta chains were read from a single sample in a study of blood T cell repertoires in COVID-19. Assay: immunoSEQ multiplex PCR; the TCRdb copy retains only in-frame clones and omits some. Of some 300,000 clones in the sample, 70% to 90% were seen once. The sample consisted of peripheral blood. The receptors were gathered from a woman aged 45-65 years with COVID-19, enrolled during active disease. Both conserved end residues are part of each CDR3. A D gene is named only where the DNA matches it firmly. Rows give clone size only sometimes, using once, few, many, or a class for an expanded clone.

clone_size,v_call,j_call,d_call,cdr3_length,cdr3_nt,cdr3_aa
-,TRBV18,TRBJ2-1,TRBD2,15,TGTGCCAGCTCAGTCGGGACTAGCGCTTACAATGAGCAGTTCTTC,CASSVGTSAYNEQFF
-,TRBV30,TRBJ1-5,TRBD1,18,TGTGCCTGGAGTGTACGGCAGGGGGGTTTCTTAACCCTTCAGCCCCAGCATTTT,CAWSVRQGGFLTLQPQHF
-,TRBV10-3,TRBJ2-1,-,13,TGTGCCATCAGCCCGACTGGAAACAATGAGCAGTTCTTC,CAISPTGNNEQFF
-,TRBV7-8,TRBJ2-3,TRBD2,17,TGTGCCAGCAGCTCTATCGCCACTGGACTAGCGAGAGATACGCAGTATTTT,CASSSIATGLARDTQYF
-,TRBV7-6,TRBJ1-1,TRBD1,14,TGTGCCAGCAGCTTATATGCCCGGGACAGAAAAGCTTTCTTT,CASSLYARDRKAFF
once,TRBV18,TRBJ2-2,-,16,TGTGCCAGCCCCGCCTCCGACTATACGAACACCGGGGAGCTGTTTTTT,CASPASDYTNTGELFF
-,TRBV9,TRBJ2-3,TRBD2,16,TGTGCCAGCAGCCCCCGGGGGGGGAGAAGTACAGATACGCAGTATTTT,CASSPRGGRSTDTQYF
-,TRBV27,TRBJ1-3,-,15,TGTGCCAGCAGTTTAAGGGGGGGGGCTGGAAACACCATATATTTT,CASSLRGGAGNTIYF
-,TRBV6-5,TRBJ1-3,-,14,TGTGCCAGCACTACGAGAAGCTCTGGAAACACCATATATTTT,CASTTRSSGNTIYF
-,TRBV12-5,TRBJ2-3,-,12,TGTGCTAGTGCCACTACAAGTAATACGCAGTATTTT,CASATTSNTQYF
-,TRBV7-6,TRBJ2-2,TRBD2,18,TGTGCCAGCAGCTTAGCTGGACTAGCGGGAGTTTTTGGCGGGGAGCTGTTTTTT,CASSLAGLAGVFGGELFF
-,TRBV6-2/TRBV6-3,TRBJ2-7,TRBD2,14,TGTGCCAGCAGTTGGTTAGCGGGAGTCTACGAGCAGTACTTC,CASSWLAGVYEQYF
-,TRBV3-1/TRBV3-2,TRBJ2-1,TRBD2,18,TGTGCCAGCAGCCAGCCCCGACTAGCGGGAGTCTCCTACAATGAGCAGTTCTTC,CASSQPRLAGVSYNEQFF
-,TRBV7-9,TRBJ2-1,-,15,TGTGCCAGCTCCCCCGGGAGTGGGTCCTACAATGAGCAGTTCTTC,CASSPGSGSYNEQFF
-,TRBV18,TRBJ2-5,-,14,TGTGCCAGCTCACCAGGGCAGGGAAGGGAGACCCAGTACTTC,CASSPGQGRETQYF
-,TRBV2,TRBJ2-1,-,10,TGTGCCAGCAGAGCTTCTGAGCAGTTCTTC,CASRASEQFF
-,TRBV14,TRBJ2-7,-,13,TGTGCCAGCAGCCAAGTACGCGCCTACGAGCAGTACTTC,CASSQVRAYEQYF
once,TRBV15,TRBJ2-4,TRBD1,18,TGTGCCACCAGCAGAGATGAGGGACAGGGGGTAGCCAAAAACATTCAGTACTTC,CATSRDEGQGVAKNIQYF
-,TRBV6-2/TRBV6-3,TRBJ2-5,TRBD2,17,TGTGCCAGCAGCCCCTGGCCAGCGGGAGTGCCTCAAGAGACCCAGTACTTC,CASSPWPAGVPQETQYF
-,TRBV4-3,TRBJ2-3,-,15,TGCGCCAGCAGCCAAGACCGCCGGGGCACAGATACGCAGTATTTT,CASSQDRRGTDTQYF
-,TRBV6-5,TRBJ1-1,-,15,TGTGCCAGCAGTTACGGCAGGGGATTGAACACTGAAGCTTTCTTT,CASSYGRGLNTEAFF
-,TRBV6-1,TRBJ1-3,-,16,TGTGCCAGCAGTGAATATGGACAGAGGACCGGAAACACCATATATTTT,CASSEYGQRTGNTIYF
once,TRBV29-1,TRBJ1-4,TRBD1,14,TGCAGCGTTGGCGACAGGGGGCGTAGTGAAAAACTGTTTTTT,CSVGDRGRSEKLFF
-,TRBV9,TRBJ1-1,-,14,TGTGCCAGCAGCGTAGAGGGGCAGAACACTGAAGCTTTCTTT,CASSVEGQNTEAFF